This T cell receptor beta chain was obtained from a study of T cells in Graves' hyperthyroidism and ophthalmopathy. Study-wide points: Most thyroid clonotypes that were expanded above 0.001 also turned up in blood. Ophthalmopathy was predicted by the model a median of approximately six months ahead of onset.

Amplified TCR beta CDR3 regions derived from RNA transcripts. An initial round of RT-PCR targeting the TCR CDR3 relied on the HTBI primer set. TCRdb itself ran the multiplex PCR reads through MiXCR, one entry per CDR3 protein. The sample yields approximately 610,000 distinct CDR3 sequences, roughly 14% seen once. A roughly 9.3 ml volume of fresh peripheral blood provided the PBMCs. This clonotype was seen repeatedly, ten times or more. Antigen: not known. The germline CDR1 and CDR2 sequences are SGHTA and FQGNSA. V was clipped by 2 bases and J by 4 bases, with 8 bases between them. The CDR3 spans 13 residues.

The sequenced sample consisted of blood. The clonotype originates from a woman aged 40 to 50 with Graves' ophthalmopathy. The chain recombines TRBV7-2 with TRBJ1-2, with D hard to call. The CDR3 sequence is CASSLSRFYGYTF. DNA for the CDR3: TGTGCCAGCAGCTTAAGCAGATTCTATGGCTACACCTTC.